The 8 T cell receptor beta chains in this list originate from one sample, sequenced in a study of shared clonotypes between healthy human individuals. Data came from immunoSEQ multiplex PCR; TCRdb stores just in-frame clones and leaves some out. The table includes about 1,900,000 clones, less than 95% detected once. Naive-designated CD8 cells lacked CD45RO, were positively enriched for CCR7, and omitted terminally differentiated effector memory CD45RA+ cells. The sample taken for sequencing was naive CD8+ T cells sorted from blood. These receptors all stem from a man aged 18 to 35 in good health.

V is TRBV13 and J is TRBJ1-3; a possible D gene is TRBD1 (5 bases). V gave up 5 bases and J gave up 0 bases, with 8 bases separating them. This CDR3 is 14 amino acids long. Germline V gene lookup returns CDR1 PRHDT and CDR2 FYEKMQ (reference sequence). CDR3: CASSQGASGNTIYF. DNA of the CDR3: TGTGCCAGCAGCCAAGGGGCCTCTGGAAACACCATATATTTT.

This chain connects TRBV6-1 to TRBJ2-7; TRBD1 aligns across 9 bases. Germline V gene sequence: CDR1 MNHNS, CDR2 SASEGT. The CDR3 sequence is 15 residues long. V was pared by 5 bases and J by 4 bases, with 9 bases of the junction left unmatched. This CDR3 is CASSLRGQGGYEQYF. DNA of the CDR3: TGTGCCAGCAGTCTTCGGGGACAGGGAGGGTACGAGCAGTACTTC.

V and J are TRBV19 and TRBJ1-1, with a tentative D call TRBD1 (6 bases). CDR3 length equals 11 residues. The V gene lost 8 bases and the J gene lost 6 bases, with 10 bases spanning the gap. Per the germline V gene, CDR1 is LNHDA and CDR2 is SQIVND (reference sequence). The CDR3, as DNA: TGTGCCAGTCTACAGGGCTCTGAAGCTTTCTTT. Protein product: CASLQGSEAFF.

The chain employs TRBV29-1 and TRBJ2-2; D is undetermined. The CDR3 runs to 12 residues. V lost 7 bases to trimming and J lost 4 bases, with 10 bases between them. Germline CDR1 reads SQVTM; CDR2 reads ANQGSEA. DNA of the CDR3: TGCAGCGCCGCATGGTTCACCGGGGAGCTGTTTTTT. Its protein is CSAAWFTGELFF.

The chain employs TRBV30 and TRBJ1-2; 7 bases are shared with TRBD1. The CDR3 totals 12 residues. J lost 4 bases, V lost 4 bases, and 3 bases had no gene match. Germline V gene data show CDR1 as GTSNPN and CDR2 as SVGIG (reference sequence). The CDR3 sequence: CAWNSGGYGYTF. In nucleotides, the CDR3 is TGTGCCTGGAATTCAGGGGGCTATGGCTACACCTTC.

The chain uses TRBV11-2 and TRBJ2-7; possible D gene TRBD1, 7 bases. This CDR3 is built from 15 residues. The V end lost 5 bases, the J end lost 3 bases, and 17 bases lay between the germline ends. Per the germline V gene, CDR1 is SGHAT and CDR2 is FQNNGV. The CDR3 DNA is TGTGCCAGCAGCGGGGAGGCCAGGGGGGTCTACGAGCAGTACTTC. Translating it yields CASSGEARGVYEQYF.

The rearrangement joins TRBV11-3 to TRBJ2-1, with 12 nucleotides matching TRBD2. CDR3 size: 15 residues. Germline lookup yields CDR1 SGHNT and CDR2 YENEEA. Losses at the gene ends were 5 bases for V and 7 bases for J; bases not matched to a gene: 6. As DNA, the CDR3 is TGTGCCAGCAGCCCTAGCGGGGGGGCCGGTAATGAGCAGTTCTTC. Translation: CASSPSGGAGNEQFF.

On this clone: The sample carries other DNA sequences with the same CDR3. The chain links TRBV9 to TRBJ2-3; 7 bases align to TRBD2. The J segment lost 0 bases and the V segment lost 0 bases, leaving 1 base of the junction unmatched. The V gene's germline CDR1 is SGDLS and CDR2 YYNGEE. The CDR3 has 15 amino acids. The CDR3 DNA is TGTGCCAGCAGCGTAGGACTAGCTAGCACAGATACGCAGTATTTT. This gives the protein CASSVGLASTDTQYF.